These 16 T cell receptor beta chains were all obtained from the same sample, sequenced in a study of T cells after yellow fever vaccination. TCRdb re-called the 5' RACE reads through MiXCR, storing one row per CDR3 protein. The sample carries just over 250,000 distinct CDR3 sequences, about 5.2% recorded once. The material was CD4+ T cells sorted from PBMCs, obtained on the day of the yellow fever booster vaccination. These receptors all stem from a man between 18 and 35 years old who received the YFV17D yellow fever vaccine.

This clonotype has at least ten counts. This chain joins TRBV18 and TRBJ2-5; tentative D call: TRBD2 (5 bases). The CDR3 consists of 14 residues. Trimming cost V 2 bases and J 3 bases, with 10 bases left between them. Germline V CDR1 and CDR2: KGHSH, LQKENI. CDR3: CASSPVRVEETQYF. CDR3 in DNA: TGTGCCAGCTCACCAGTGAGGGTCGAAGAGACCCAGTACTTC.

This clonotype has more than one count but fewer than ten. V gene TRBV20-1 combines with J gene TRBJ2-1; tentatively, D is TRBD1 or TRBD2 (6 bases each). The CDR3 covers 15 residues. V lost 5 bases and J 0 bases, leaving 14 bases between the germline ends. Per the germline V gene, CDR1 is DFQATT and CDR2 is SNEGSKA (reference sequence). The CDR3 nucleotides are TGCAGTGCTCTCGGGGGCGCAAGCTCCTACAATGAGCAGTTCTTC. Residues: CSALGGASSYNEQFF.

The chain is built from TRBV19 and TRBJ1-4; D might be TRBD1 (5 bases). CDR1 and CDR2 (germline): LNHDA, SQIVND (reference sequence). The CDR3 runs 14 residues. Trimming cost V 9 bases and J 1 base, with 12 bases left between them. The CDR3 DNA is TGTGCCAGCCATAACGGGGGAACTAATGAAAAACTGTTTTTT. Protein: CASHNGGTNEKLFF.

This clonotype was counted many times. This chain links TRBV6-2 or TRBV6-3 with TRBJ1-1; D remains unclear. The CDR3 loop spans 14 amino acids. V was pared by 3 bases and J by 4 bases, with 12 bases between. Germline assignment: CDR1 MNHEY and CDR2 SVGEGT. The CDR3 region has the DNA TGTGCCAGCAGTTATCAAGGGTCCGGCACTGAAGCTTTCTTT. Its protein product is CASSYQGSGTEAFF.

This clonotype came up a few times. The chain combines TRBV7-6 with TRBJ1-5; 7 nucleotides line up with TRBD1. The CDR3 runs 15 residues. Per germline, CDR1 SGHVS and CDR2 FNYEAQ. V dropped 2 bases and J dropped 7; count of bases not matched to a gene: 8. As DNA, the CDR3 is TGTGCCAGCAGCTTATCGGGGCAGGGGGGGCAGCCCCAGCATTTT. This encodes CASSLSGQGGQPQHF.

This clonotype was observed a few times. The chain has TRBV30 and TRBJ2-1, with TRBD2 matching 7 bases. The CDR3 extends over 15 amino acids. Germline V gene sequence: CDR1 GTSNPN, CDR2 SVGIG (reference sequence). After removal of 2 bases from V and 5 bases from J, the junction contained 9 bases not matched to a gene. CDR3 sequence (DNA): TGTGCCTGGAGTTCGGACTGGGGGAGGGACAATGAGCAGTTCTTC. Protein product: CAWSSDWGRDNEQFF.

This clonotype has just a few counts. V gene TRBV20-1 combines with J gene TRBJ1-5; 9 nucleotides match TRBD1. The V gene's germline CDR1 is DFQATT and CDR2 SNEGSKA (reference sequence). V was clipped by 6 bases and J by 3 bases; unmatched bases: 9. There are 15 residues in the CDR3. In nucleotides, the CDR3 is TGCAGTGCGCGACAGGGGGTGAGGGCCAATCAGCCCCAGCATTTT. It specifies CSARQGVRANQPQHF.

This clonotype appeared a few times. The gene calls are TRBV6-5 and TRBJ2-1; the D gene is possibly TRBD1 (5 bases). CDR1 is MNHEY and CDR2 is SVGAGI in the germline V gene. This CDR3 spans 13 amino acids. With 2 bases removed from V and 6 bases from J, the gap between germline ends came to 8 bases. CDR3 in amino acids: CASSYAGRNEQFF. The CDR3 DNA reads TGTGCCAGCAGTTACGCAGGGCGCAATGAGCAGTTCTTC.

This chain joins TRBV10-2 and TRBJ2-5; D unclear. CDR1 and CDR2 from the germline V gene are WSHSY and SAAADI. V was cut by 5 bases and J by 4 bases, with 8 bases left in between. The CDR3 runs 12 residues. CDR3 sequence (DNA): TGCGCCAGCAGTAGTGCGCTAGAGACCCAGTACTTC. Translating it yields CASSSALETQYF.

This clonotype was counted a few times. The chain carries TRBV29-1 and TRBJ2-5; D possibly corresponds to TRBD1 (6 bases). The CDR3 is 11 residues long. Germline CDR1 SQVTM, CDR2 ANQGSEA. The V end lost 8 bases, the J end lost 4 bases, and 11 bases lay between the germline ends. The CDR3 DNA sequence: TGCAGCCTCCGAGGGGGAGAGACCCAGTACTTC. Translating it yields CSLRGGETQYF.

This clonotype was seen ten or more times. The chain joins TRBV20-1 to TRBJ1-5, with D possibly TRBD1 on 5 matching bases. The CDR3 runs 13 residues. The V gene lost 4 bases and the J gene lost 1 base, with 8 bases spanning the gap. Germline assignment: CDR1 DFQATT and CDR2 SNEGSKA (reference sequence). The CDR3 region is CSATRDSNQPQHF. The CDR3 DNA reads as TGCAGTGCTACCCGGGACAGCAATCAGCCCCAGCATTTT.

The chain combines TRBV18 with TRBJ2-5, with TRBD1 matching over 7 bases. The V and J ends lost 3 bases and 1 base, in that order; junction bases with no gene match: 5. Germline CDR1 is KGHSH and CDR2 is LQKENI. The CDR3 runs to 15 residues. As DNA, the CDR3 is TGTGCCAGCTCACCCTCCTACAGGGGCCAAGAGACCCAGTACTTC. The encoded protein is CASSPSYRGQETQYF.

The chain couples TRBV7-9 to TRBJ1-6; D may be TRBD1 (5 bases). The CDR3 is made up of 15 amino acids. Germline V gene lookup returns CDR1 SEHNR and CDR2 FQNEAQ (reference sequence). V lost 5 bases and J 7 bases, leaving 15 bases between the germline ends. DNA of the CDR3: TGTGCCAGCAGCCCCCCAGGGTATAGGAATTCACCCCTCCACTTT. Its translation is CASSPPGYRNSPLHF.

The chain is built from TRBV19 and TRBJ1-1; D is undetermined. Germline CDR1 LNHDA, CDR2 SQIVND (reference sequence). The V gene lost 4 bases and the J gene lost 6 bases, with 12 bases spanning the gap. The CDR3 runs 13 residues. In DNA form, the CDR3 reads TGTGCCAGTAGTAACCGGGGAAGGCCTGAAGCTTTCTTT. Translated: CASSNRGRPEAFF.

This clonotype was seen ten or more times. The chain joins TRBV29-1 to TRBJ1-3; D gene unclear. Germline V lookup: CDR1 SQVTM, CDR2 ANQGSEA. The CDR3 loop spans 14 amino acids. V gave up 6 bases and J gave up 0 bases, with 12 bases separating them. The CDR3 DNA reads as TGCAGCGTCGCGGATTTCTCCTCTGGAAACACCATATATTTT. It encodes CSVADFSSGNTIYF.

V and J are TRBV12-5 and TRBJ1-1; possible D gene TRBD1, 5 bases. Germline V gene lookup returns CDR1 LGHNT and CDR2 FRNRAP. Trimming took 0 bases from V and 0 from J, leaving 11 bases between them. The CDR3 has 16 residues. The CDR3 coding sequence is TGTGCTAGTGGTTTGGTACAGGTCAGGATGAACACTGAAGCTTTCTTT. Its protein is CASGLVQVRMNTEAFF.